This TCR beta chain was observed in a study of PD-1 blockade in classical Hodgkin lymphoma (dated by TCRdb to 2020 to 2022). As for the study more broadly: Nivolumab dosing was 3 mg/kg intravenously every 2 weeks, continuing until either disease progression or unacceptable toxicity. The study used TCR beta sequencing and CyTOF to define a peripheral blood immune signature of response to PD-1 blockade in classical Hodgkin lymphoma.

The sample's time point label is to be understood as: cycle 2 day 1 (C2D1) of nivolumab. Every trial patient had relapsed after autologous stem cell transplantation, and cohorts A, B and C differed in prior brentuximab vedotin exposure. The trial cohort included 50 or so patients with relapsed/refractory classical Hodgkin lymphoma, and each patient had a best overall response of complete response, partial response or progressive disease. Trial patients were treated with single-agent nivolumab in the multi-cohort phase II CheckMate 205 trial. An independent review committee assessed best overall response by applying the 2007 International Working Group response criteria. Trial PBMCs were obtained immediately prior to nivolumab initiation (C1D1) and on therapy at cycle 2 day 1 and cycle 4 day 1. Peripheral blood was collected in 8 mL Vacutainer Cell Preparation Tubes, from which PBMCs were isolated by centrifugation and then cryopreserved.

General conclusions and limits of the study: The study covered only a single clinical trial cohort, and the causes of the repertoire differences, possibly disease activity or prior therapy, were still not defined. A significant rise by C4D1 was seen in CD4+ but not CD8+ TCR diversity (p=0.0027 vs p=0.16), with the rise being most apparent in complete responders (p=0.02). Patients starting nivolumab less than 1 year after ASCT had lower diversity and were excluded from later analyses to avoid confounding by immune reconstitution. Baseline diversity similar to that of newly diagnosed patients was observed in trial patients achieving complete response, whereas significantly lower diversity was observed in partial responders and progressors. Baseline TCR diversity was reported as lower in newly diagnosed patients than in healthy donors, and lower still in relapsed/refractory patients.

To note about this clone: Its antigen target is currently unknown. No per-base quality is available; no much larger clone lies one base away.

The Qiagen DNeasy kit was used to extract genomic DNA from unsorted PBMCs and from the negatively selected CD4+ and CD8+ fractions. Amplification of TCR beta CDR3 regions was done by immunoSEQ multiplex PCR with primers that anneal to V and J segments. A synthetic immune receptor repertoire was used to minimize amplification bias, and remaining bias was computationally removed after sequencing. On the study's bioinformatics: Custom Python scripts were used to quantify repertoire diversity as the Shannon entropy index. The unsorted, CD4+ and CD8+ repertoires were each analyzed separately, with the exception of combined analyses, where CD4+ and CD8+ sequences were merged in silico. A clone counted as expanded when the clone's frequency after treatment rose at least 2-fold relative to C1D1, and clones undetected at baseline were given a pseudocount of 0.5. Singleton clones were defined as clones with 0 or 1 copy at C1D1, and non-singleton clones were defined as clones with 2 or more copies. Clones expanded in unsorted samples were assigned a CD4+, CD8+ or unknown annotation through matching of protein sequences in sorted samples from the same patient. Wilcoxon tests on paired samples were used to test changes in diversity from C1D1 to C4D1. TCRdb took this table from immuneACCESS and kept in-frame rearrangements with V and J called. Such tables lack part of the clones; where checked against another copy, unresolved V genes explain under half of the gap, and the rest is unexplained. The DNA was the basis for D and trimming; V, J and clone size are from that table. The table for this sample lists 100,000 or so clones; around 88% of them were counted only once. 6.6% of the sample rests with the top ten.

The receptor was derived from a human donor with classical Hodgkin lymphoma. Sequencing was performed on peripheral blood mononuclear cells (PBMCs), taken before the second cycle of nivolumab.

The nucleotides read TGCGCCAGCAGCCAAGGAACTCAGGCGGTGGAGACCCAGTACTTC. This codes for CASSQGTQAVETQYF. This chain joins TRBV4-1 to TRBJ2-5, with the D gene call left open. CDR1 and CDR2 are drawn from the germline V gene: MGHRA, YSYEKL. Inclusive of the bounding cysteine and phenylalanine, the CDR3 is 15 residues long. Just the 45-base CDR3 DNA is kept, in frame starting at base 1. Trimming at the junction amounts to 1 base on V and 5 bases on J, and the germline ends lie 14 bases apart.